These 13 T cell receptor beta chains originate from one sample sequenced in a study of response to subunit inactivated influenza vaccine. TCRdb fed the RT-PCR reads into MiXCR, producing one record per CDR3 protein. Among 530,000 or so distinct CDR3 sequences listed, less than 30% were seen once. Sequencing used CD4+ T cells sorted from PBMCs, obtained about 5 days after vaccination. The receptors originated from a man aged 50 to 59 who received an inactivated influenza vaccine.

This clonotype was observed a few times. The genes are TRBV2 and TRBJ1-1, with unresolved D. CDR1 and CDR2 (germline): SNHLY, FYNNEI. This CDR3 has 11 amino acids. The ends were cut back, 8 bases at V and 5 bases at J, with 9 bases in the middle. The CDR3 DNA sequence: TGTGCCAGCGAGCGGGGAACTGAAGCTTTCTTT. The encoded protein is CASERGTEAFF.

In its sample, this clonotype was seen a few times. This chain connects TRBV3-1 to TRBJ2-3, with TRBD2 matching over 8 bases. Germline-derived CDR1 and CDR2 are LGHDT and YNNKEL (reference sequence). V dropped 8 bases and J dropped 3; count of bases not matched to a gene: 16. The length of the CDR3 is 17 residues. CDR3 amino acids: CASGRNELAVATDTQYF. Written as DNA, the CDR3 is TGTGCCAGCGGAAGAAACGAACTAGCGGTGGCGACAGATACGCAGTATTTT.

This clonotype turned up a few times. Its ends do not fully match the called genes, so a read error is possible. The chain uses TRBV7-8 and TRBJ1-1; D uncertain. The CDR3 loop spans 15 amino acids. Germline CDR1 SGHVS, CDR2 FQNEAQ. The CDR3 DNA sequence: TGTGCCAGCAGCTTAGTTCAGATACGCAACACTGAAGTTTTCTTT. Protein product: CASSLVQIRNTEVFF.

Many counts were recorded for this clonotype. The chain links TRBV5-1 to TRBJ2-2; 9 bases line up with TRBD1. The CDR3 contains 15 residues. The V gene's germline CDR1 is SGHRS and CDR2 YFSETQ. V was clipped by 4 bases and J by 4 bases; unmatched bases: 5. CDR3 protein: CASSRGQGSTGELFF. As DNA, the CDR3 is TGCGCCAGCAGCCGCGGACAGGGGAGCACCGGGGAGCTGTTTTTT. Complete variable domain (other parts from reference TRBV5-1 and TRBJ2-2): KAGVTQTPRYLIKTRGQQVTLSCSPISGHRSVSWYQQTPGQGLQFLFEYFSETQRNKGNFPGRFSGRQFSNSRSEMNVSTLELGDSALYLCASSRGQGSTGELFFGEGSRLTVL.

V gene TRBV7-9 combines with J gene TRBJ2-3, with 9 bases lining up with TRBD1. The CDR3 is 17 residues long. Germline loops: CDR1 SEHNR, CDR2 FQNEAQ (reference sequence). With 5 bases clipped from V and 0 bases from J, the junction kept 9 bases outside the gene matches. The CDR3 here is CASSPRTGERSTDTQYF. The CDR3 nucleotides are TGTGCCAGCAGCCCGCGGACAGGGGAGCGGAGCACAGATACGCAGTATTTT.

Only a few counts were recorded for this clonotype. The J gene is TRBJ1-1, the V gene TRBV7-8; TRBD1 is a possible D gene (6 bases). CDR3 length: 15 residues. Trimming stripped 2 bases from V and 2 bases from J, with 12 bases between. Per the germline V gene, CDR1 is SGHVS and CDR2 is FQNEAQ. The CDR3 protein is CASSLKWTANTEAFF. CDR3 nucleotides: TGTGCCAGCAGCTTAAAGTGGACAGCAAACACTGAAGCTTTCTTT.

The J gene is TRBJ2-5, the V gene TRBV20-1; the match to TRBD2 covers 8 bases. This CDR3 comprises 13 residues. J gave up 6 bases and V 8 bases, and 11 bases lay outside the gene matches. The germline gives CDR1 DFQATT, CDR2 SNEGSKA (reference sequence). The CDR3 here is CSLIRGGSKTQYF. CDR3 bases: TGCAGTCTCATCCGGGGGGGCTCGAAGACCCAGTACTTC.

This clonotype was detected a few times. The V call is TRBV7-9, the J call TRBJ2-7; 12 bases fit TRBD1. The germline CDR1 and CDR2 sequences are SEHNR and FQNEAQ (reference sequence). The CDR3 covers 14 residues. V shed 4 bases, J shed 6 bases, and the junction held 4 bases outside the gene matches. CDR3 bases: TGTGCCAGCAGCTCCGGGACAGGGGGCCTCGAGCAGTACTTC. Its protein is CASSSGTGGLEQYF.

The chain uses TRBV4-3 and TRBJ2-3; 10 positions agree with TRBD2. The junction had 9 bases not matched to a gene; V was cut back by 1 base and J by 2 bases. Germline loops: CDR1 LGHNA, CDR2 YSLEER. The CDR3 has 18 amino acids. Here the CDR3 reads CASSQVAGGPPTTDTQYF. The CDR3, as DNA: TGCGCCAGCAGCCAAGTAGCGGGGGGCCCTCCAACCACAGATACGCAGTATTTT.

Concerning this clonotype: One end of the junction fails to match germline, which may point to a read error. The genes are TRBV20-1 and TRBJ1-2; possible D gene TRBD1, 6 bases. Per the germline V gene, CDR1 is DFQATT and CDR2 is SNEGSKA (reference sequence). The CDR3 extends over 13 amino acids. CDR3 DNA: TGCAGTGCTAGAGAGATGACAGGAGGTGGCTACACTTTC. Translation gives CSAREMTGGGYTF.

There are a few counts of this clonotype. The chain has TRBV7-9 and TRBJ2-5, with TRBD2 matching over 12 bases. This CDR3 has 16 residues. V shed 5 bases and J 4 bases; nucleotides not matched to a gene: 8. CDR1 SEHNR and CDR2 FQNEAQ come from the germline V gene (reference sequence). This chain's CDR3 is CASSLRLAGVGETQYF. For the CDR3, the DNA is TGTGCCAGCAGCCTTCGACTAGCGGGAGTAGGAGAGACCCAGTACTTC.

This clonotype showed up just a few times. J is TRBJ1-2 and V is TRBV10-3; tentatively, D is TRBD1 (5 bases). Trimming removed 11 bases at V and 2 bases at J, with 12 bases between. Germline-derived CDR1 and CDR2 are ENHRY and SYGVKD. CDR3 size: 12 residues. Here the CDR3 reads CALRDPNYGYTF. For the CDR3, the DNA is TGTGCCCTCCGGGACCCCAACTATGGCTACACCTTC.

Only a few counts were recorded for this clonotype. This CDR3 reads CAISVRDEQFF. The CDR3 DNA sequence: TGTGCCATCAGTGTCAGGGATGAGCAGTTCTTC. This chain connects TRBV10-3 to TRBJ2-1; D is possibly TRBD1 (5 bases). The germline V gene encodes CDR1 ENHRY and CDR2 SYGVKD. The V end was cut by 4 bases, the J end by 8 bases, with 6 bases between. The CDR3 sequence is 11 residues long.